One and the same sample provided the 5 T cell receptor beta chains below, sequenced in a study of T cell changes during pregnancy in multiple sclerosis. Method: immunoSEQ multiplex PCR; TCRdb's copy keeps in-frame clones and lacks some. The data contain about 87,000 clones, just over 90% of them singletons. Sample: peripheral blood, taken in the third trimester of pregnancy. Every receptor here comes from a female donor in good health, enrolled as a control in a pregnancy study.

The CDR3 region is CASSSQMAGELFF. CDR3 nucleotides: TGTGCCAGTAGTTCCCAGATGGCCGGGGAGCTGTTTTTT. The chain is built from TRBV19 and TRBJ2-2; D uncertain. Germline CDR1 LNHDA, CDR2 SQIVND (reference sequence). Trimming cost V 5 bases and J 6 bases, with 10 bases left between them. The CDR3 spans 13 residues.

V gene TRBV7-8 combines with J gene TRBJ2-2; 14 positions match TRBD2. Germline loops: CDR1 SGHVS, CDR2 FQNEAQ. This CDR3 is 18 amino acids long. Germline trimming cut 5 bases from V and 5 bases from J; bases unmatched to any gene: 10. DNA for the CDR3: TGTGCCAGCAGCCGTGGACTAGCGGGAGGAGGTCGGACCGGGGAGCTGTTTTTT. Translated: CASSRGLAGGGRTGELFF.

This chain links TRBV9 with TRBJ2-4; TRBD2 is a possible D gene (7 bases). V lost 3 bases and J lost 8, with 9 bases in between. Germline lookup yields CDR1 SGDLS and CDR2 YYNGEE. This CDR3 contains 12 residues. CDR3 residues: CASSGEGDIQYF. CDR3 nucleotide sequence: TGTGCCAGCAGCGGGGAGGGGGACATTCAGTACTTC.

V is TRBV5-1 and J is TRBJ2-1; 9 bases are shared with TRBD2. The CDR3 has 18 residues. CDR1 is SGHRS, CDR2 YFSETQ, per germline. Trimming at V came to 0 bases and at J to 2 bases, leaving 9 bases not matched to a gene. The CDR3 bases are TGCGCCAGCAGCTTGGGGAGACTAGCGGAATCCCCCTACAATGAGCAGTTCTTC. Translated, it gives CASSLGRLAESPYNEQFF.

The CDR3 nucleotides read TGTGCCAGCTCACCACAGGGCCCTCAGGGAGGCGACTATGGCTACACCTTC. This gives the protein CASSPQGPQGGDYGYTF. V and J are TRBV18 and TRBJ1-2; D perhaps matches TRBD1 (5 bases). This CDR3 contains 17 residues. Trimming removed 1 base at V and 3 bases at J, with 18 bases between. Germline V gives CDR1 KGHSH, CDR2 LQKENI.